This TCR beta chain was recovered during a study of T-cell reconstitution after alpha-beta-depleted transplantation in children (dated by TCRdb to between 2015 and 2016). The study in broad terms: Using TCR repertoire profiling, the study quantitatively followed how T-cell immune reconstitution unfolded in children after TCRalphabeta/CD19-depleted allogeneic hematopoietic cell transplantation.

This clonotype turned up a few times. The target of this receptor is not known. The input lacks base qualities; no much larger clone sits a single base away. Receptor amplification or capture employed PCR. Sequencing was performed on an Illumina HiSeq 2500. TCR library preparation used molecular barcoding, with unique molecular identifiers applied to normalize quantification of the TCRbeta repertoire. TCRdb applied fastp at Q25 and MiXCR to the public reads, then kept only in-frame beta chains. Rows are unified per CDR3 protein, each entry keeping the most common DNA and genes. The sample data list nearly 550,000 distinct CDR3 sequences, and around 18% of these were observed just once. Jointly, the top ten make up 3.3% of the sample. Taken from the germline V gene, the CDR1 and CDR2 loops are SGHRS and YFSETQ. The CDR3 goes from the cysteine to the phenylalanine over 16 residues. The sequence is cut down to CDR3 DNA, 48 bases in frame from base 1. For this chain, trimming is 0 bases at the V end and 4 bases at the J end, and the number of junction bases without a gene match is 5.

The chain is made from TRBV5-1 and TRBJ2-5; TRBD2 matches 11 bases in the middle. This receptor was taken from a human donor who donated a stem cell graft to a child with acute lymphoblastic leukemia. The material sequenced was PBMCs from the stem cell graft donor, taken from the stem cell graft. The DNA is as follows: TGCGCCAGCAGCTTGGCCCTAGCGGGAGGCGTAGAGACCCAGTACTTC. Its amino acids are CASSLALAGGVETQYF.